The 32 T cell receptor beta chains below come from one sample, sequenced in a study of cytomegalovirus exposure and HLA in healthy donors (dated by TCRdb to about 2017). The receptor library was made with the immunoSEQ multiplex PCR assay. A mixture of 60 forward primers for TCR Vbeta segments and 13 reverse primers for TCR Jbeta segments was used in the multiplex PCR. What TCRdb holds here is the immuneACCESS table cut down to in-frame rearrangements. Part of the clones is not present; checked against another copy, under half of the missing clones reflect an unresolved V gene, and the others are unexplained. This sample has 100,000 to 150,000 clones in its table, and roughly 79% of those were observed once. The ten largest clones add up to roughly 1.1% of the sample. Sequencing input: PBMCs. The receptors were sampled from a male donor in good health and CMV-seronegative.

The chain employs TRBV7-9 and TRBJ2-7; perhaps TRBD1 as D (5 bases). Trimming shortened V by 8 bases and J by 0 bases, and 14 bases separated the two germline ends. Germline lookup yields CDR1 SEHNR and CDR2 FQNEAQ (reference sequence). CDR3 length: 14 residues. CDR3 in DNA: TGTGCCAGCCAGGCTAAGGGGAACTCCTACGAGCAGTACTTC. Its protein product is CASQAKGNSYEQYF.

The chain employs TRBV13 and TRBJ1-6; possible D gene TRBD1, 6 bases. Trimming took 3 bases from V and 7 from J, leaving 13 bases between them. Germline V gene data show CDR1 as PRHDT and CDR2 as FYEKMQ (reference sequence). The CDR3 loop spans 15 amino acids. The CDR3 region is CASSLGTIRNSPLHF. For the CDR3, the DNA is TGTGCCAGCAGCTTGGGGACAATCCGGAATTCACCCCTCCACTTT.

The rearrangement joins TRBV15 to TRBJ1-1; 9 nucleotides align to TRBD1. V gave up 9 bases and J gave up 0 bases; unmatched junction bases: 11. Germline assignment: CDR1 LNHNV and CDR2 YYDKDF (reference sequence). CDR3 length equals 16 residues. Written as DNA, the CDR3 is TGTGCCACTTCCCGGGACAGGGTATCTATGAACACTGAAGCTTTCTTT. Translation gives CATSRDRVSMNTEAFF.

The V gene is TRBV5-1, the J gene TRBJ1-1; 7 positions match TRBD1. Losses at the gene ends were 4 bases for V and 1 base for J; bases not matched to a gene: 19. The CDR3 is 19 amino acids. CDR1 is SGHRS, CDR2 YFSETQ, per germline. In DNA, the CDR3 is TGCGCCAGCAGCCCAAATCCCGGCTACAGGGGATTAAGGAACACTGAAGCTTTCTTT. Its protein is CASSPNPGYRGLRNTEAFF.

In DNA form, the CDR3 reads TGTGCCACCACTTCCCCGGGACAGTACTATGGCTACACCTTC. Amino acid sequence: CATTSPGQYYGYTF. V usage is TRBV6-5 and J usage is TRBJ1-2, with TRBD1 matching over 7 bases. J was trimmed by 3 bases and V by 10 bases; bases with no gene match: 11. Germline V gene data show CDR1 as MNHEY and CDR2 as SVGAGI. There are 14 residues in the CDR3.

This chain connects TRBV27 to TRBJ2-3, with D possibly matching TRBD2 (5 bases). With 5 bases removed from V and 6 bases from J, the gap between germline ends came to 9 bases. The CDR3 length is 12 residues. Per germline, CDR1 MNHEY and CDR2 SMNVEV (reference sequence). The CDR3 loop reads CASSPGWDTQYF. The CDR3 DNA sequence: TGTGCCAGCAGTCCGGGATGGGATACGCAGTATTTT.

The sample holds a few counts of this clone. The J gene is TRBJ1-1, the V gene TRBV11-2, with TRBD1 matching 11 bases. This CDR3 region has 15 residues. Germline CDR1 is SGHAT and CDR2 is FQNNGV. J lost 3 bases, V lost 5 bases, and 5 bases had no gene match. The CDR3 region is CASSPRGQGDTEAFF. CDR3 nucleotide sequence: TGTGCCAGCAGCCCCCGGGGACAGGGGGACACTGAAGCTTTCTTT.

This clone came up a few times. The CDR3 here is CAITPRTGSTDTQYF. DNA of the CDR3: TGTGCCATCACCCCGAGGACAGGGAGCACAGATACGCAGTATTTT. The gene calls are TRBV10-3 and TRBJ2-3; 8 bases fit TRBD1. The CDR3 loop spans 15 amino acids. V was pared by 7 bases and J by 0 bases, with 6 bases of the junction left unmatched. Per the germline V gene, CDR1 is ENHRY and CDR2 is SYGVKD.

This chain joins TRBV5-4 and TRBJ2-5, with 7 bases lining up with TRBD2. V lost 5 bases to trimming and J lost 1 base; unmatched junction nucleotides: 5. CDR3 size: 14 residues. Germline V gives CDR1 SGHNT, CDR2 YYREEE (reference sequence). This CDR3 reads CASRGGGVQETQYF. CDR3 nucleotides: TGTGCCAGCAGGGGTGGGGGGGTCCAAGAGACCCAGTACTTC.

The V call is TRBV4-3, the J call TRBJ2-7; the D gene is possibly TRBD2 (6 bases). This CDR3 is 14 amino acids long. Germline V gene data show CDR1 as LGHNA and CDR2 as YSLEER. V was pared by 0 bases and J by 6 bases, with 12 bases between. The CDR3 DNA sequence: TGCGCCAGCAGCCAAGACGGGCAGGGAGGCGAGCAGTACTTC. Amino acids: CASSQDGQGGEQYF.

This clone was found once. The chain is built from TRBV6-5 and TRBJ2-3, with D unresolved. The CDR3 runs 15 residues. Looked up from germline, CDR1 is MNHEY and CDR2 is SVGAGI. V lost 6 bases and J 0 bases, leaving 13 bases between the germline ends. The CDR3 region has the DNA TGTGCCAGCAGACCAACATGGAGAAGCACAGATACGCAGTATTTT. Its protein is CASRPTWRSTDTQYF.

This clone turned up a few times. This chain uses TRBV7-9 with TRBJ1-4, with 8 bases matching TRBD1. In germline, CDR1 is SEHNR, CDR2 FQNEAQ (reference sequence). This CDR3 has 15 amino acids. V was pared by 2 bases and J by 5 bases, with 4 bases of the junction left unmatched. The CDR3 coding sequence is TGTGCCAGCAGCTTACCCAGGGGGCAGAATGAAAAACTGTTTTTT. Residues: CASSLPRGQNEKLFF.

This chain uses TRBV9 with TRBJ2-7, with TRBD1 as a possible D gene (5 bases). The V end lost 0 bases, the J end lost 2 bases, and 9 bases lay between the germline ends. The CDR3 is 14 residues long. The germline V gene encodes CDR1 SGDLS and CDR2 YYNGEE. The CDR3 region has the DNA TGTGCCAGCAGCGTAGAGGGGTTCCCCTACGAGCAGTACTTC. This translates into CASSVEGFPYEQYF.

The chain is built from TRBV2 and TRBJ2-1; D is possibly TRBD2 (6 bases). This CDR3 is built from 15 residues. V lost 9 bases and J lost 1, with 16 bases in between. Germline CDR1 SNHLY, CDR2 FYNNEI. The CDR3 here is CASGGDRGSYNEQFF. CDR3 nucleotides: TGTGCCAGTGGAGGGGATCGTGGGTCCTACAATGAGCAGTTCTTC.

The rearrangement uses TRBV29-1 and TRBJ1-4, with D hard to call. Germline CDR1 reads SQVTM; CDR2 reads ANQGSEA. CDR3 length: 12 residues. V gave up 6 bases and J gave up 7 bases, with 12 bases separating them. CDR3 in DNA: TGCAGCGTCCGGGAGTTCTCTGAAAAACTGTTTTTT. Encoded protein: CSVREFSEKLFF.

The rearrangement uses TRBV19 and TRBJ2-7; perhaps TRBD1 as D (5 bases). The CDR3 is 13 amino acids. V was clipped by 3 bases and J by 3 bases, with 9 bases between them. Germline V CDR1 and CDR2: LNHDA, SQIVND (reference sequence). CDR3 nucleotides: TGTGCCAGTAGTATGCGTCAGGGCTACGAGCAGTACTTC. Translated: CASSMRQGYEQYF.

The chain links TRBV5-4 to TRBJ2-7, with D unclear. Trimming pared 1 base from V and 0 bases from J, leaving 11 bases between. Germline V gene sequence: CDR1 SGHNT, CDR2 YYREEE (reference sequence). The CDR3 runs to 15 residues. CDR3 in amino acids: CASSLKQATSYEQYF. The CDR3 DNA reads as TGTGCCAGCAGCTTGAAGCAGGCCACCTCCTACGAGCAGTACTTC.

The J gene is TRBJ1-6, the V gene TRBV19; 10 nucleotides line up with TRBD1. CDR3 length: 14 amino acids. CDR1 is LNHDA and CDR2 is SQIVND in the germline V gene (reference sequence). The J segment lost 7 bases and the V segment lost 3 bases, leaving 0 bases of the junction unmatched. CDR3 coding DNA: TGTGCCAGTAGTATGGGACAGGGGAATTCACCCCTCCACTTT. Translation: CASSMGQGNSPLHF. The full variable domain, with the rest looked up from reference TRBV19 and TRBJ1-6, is DGGITQSPKYLFRKEGQNVTLSCEQNLNHDAMYWYRQDPGQGLRLIYYSQIVNDFQKGDIAEGYSVSREKKESFPLTVTSAQKNPTAFYLCASSMGQGNSPLHFGNGTRLTVT.

Here the CDR3 reads CASSVQTDSGNTIYF. DNA for the CDR3: TGTGCCAGCAGCGTTCAGACAGATTCTGGAAACACCATATATTTT. V and J are TRBV9 and TRBJ1-3; tentative D call: TRBD1 (5 bases). CDR3 length: 15 amino acids. Trimming took 2 bases from V and 1 from J, leaving 10 bases between them. CDR1 SGDLS and CDR2 YYNGEE come from the germline V gene. Using reference TRBV9 and TRBJ1-3 for the parts outside the CDR3, the full variable domain is DSGVTQTPKHLITATGQRVTLRCSPRSGDLSVYWYQQSLDQGLQFLIQYYNGEERAKGNILERFSAQQFPDLHSELNLSSLELGDSALYFCASSVQTDSGNTIYFGEGSWLTVV.

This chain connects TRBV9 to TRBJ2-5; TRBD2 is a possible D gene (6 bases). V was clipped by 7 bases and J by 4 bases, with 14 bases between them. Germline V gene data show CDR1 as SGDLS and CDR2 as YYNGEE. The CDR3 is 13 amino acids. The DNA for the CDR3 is TGTGCCAGCGCCCCAGGGAGGAGAGAGACCCAGTACTTC. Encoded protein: CASAPGRRETQYF.

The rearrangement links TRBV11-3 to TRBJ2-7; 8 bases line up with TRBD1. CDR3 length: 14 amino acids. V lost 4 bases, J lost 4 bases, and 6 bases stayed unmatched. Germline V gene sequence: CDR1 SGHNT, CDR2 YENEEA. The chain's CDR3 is CASSYRTGWYEQYF. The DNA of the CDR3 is TGTGCCAGCAGCTACAGGACAGGGTGGTACGAGCAGTACTTC.

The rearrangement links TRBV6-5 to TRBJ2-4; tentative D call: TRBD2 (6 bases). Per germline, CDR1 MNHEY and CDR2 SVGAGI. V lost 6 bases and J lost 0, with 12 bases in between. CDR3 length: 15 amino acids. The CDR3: CASSSGLRAKNIQYF. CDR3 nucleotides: TGTGCCAGCAGCTCGGGACTCCGAGCCAAAAACATTCAGTACTTC.

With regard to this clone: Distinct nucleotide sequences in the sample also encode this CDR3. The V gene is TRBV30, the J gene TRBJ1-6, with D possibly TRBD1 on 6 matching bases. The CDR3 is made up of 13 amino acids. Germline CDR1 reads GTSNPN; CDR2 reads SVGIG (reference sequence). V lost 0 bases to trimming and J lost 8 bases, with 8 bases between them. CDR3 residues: CAWSVGGDSPLHF. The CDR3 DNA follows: TGTGCCTGGAGTGTAGGGGGGGATTCACCCCTCCACTTT.

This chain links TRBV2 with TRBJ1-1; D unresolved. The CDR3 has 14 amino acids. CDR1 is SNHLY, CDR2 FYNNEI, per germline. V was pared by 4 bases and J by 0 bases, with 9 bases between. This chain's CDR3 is CASSGATLNTEAFF. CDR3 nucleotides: TGTGCCAGCAGTGGGGCCACATTGAACACTGAAGCTTTCTTT.

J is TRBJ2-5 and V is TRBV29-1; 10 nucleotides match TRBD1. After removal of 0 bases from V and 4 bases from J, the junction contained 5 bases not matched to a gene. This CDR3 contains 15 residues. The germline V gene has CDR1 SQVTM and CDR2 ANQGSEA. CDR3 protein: CSVEEVRDRGETQYF. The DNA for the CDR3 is TGCAGCGTTGAAGAAGTTAGGGACAGGGGAGAGACCCAGTACTTC.

The CDR3 region has the DNA TGTGCCTGGAGTAGGGGAGGCTCCTATAATTCACCCCTCCACTTT. It translates to CAWSRGGSYNSPLHF. The chain couples TRBV30 to TRBJ1-6; tentative D call: TRBD1 (5 bases). V was pared by 2 bases and J by 0 bases, with 8 bases between. The CDR3 extends over 15 amino acids. Germline V gene sequence: CDR1 GTSNPN, CDR2 SVGIG (reference sequence).

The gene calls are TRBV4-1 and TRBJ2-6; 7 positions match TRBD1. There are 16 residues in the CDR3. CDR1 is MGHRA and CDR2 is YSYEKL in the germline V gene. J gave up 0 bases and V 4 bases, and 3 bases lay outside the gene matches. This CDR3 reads CASSPDRSSGANVLTF. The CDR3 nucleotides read TGCGCCAGCAGCCCGGACAGGTCCTCTGGGGCCAACGTCCTGACTTTC.

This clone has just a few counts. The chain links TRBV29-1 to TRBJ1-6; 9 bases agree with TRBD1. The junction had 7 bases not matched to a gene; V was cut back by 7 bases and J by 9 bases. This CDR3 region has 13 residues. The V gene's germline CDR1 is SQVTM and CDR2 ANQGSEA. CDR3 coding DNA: TGCAGCGCTAGGACAGGGGATGGTTCACCCCTCCACTTT. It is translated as CSARTGDGSPLHF.

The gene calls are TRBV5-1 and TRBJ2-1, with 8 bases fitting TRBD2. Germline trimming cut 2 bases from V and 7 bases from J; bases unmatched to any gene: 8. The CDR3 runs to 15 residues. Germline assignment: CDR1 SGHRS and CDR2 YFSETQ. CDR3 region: CASSLLAGNQNEQFF. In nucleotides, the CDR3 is TGCGCCAGCAGCTTATTAGCGGGGAACCAAAATGAGCAGTTCTTC. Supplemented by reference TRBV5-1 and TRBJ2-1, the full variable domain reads KAGVTQTPRYLIKTRGQQVTLSCSPISGHRSVSWYQQTPGQGLQFLFEYFSETQRNKGNFPGRFSGRQFSNSRSEMNVSTLELGDSALYLCASSLLAGNQNEQFFGPGTRLTVL.

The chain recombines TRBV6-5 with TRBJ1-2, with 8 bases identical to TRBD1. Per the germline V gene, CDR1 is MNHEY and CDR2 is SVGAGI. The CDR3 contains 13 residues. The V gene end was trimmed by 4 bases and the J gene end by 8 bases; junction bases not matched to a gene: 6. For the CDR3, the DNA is TGTGCCAGCAGTTCTGGACAGGGCTACGGCTACACCTTC. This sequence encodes CASSSGQGYGYTF.

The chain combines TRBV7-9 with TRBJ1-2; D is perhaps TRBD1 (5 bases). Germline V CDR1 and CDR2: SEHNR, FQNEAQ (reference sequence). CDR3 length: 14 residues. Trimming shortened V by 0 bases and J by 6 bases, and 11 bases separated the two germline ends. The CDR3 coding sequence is TGTGCCAGCAGCTTAGCCCTTTCGGGGGATGGCTACACCTTC. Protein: CASSLALSGDGYTF.

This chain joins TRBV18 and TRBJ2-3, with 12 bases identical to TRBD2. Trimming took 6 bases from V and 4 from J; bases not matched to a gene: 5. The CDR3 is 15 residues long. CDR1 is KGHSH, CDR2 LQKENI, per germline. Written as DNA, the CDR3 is TGTGCCAGCTCCCAACTAGCGGGGGGCGCAGATACGCAGTATTTT. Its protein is CASSQLAGGADTQYF.